This TCR beta chain comes out of a study of T-cell memory formation after mild COVID-19. TCRdb recomputed calls from the 5' RACE reads with MiXCR, one row per CDR3 protein. The sample carries 300,000 or so distinct CDR3 sequences, 16% recorded once. The germline CDR1 and CDR2 sequences are SGDLS and YYNGEE. The CDR3 has 15 residues. V shed 4 bases and J 0 bases; nucleotides not matched to a gene: 4. At least ten counts were recorded for this clonotype. This clonotype was obtained from a man aged 18 to 35 who had mild COVID-19 (a few samples of this study predate the infection). Cell type and time point are not known. The V gene is TRBV9, the J gene TRBJ2-1, with TRBD2 matching over 7 bases. Sequencing was carried out using PBMCs or a T cell subset sorted from them (not recorded which). Here the CDR3 DNA reads TGTGCCAGCAGCCCGCGGGGGAGCTCCTACAATGAGCAGTTCTTC. Its protein product is CASSPRGSSYNEQFF. Full variable domain (remainder filled in from reference TRBV9 and TRBJ2-1): DSGVTQTPKHLITATGQRVTLRCSPRSGDLSVYWYQQSLDQGLQFLIQYYNGEERAKGNILERFSAQQFPDLHSELNLSSLELGDSALYFCASSPRGSSYNEQFFGPGTRLTVL.